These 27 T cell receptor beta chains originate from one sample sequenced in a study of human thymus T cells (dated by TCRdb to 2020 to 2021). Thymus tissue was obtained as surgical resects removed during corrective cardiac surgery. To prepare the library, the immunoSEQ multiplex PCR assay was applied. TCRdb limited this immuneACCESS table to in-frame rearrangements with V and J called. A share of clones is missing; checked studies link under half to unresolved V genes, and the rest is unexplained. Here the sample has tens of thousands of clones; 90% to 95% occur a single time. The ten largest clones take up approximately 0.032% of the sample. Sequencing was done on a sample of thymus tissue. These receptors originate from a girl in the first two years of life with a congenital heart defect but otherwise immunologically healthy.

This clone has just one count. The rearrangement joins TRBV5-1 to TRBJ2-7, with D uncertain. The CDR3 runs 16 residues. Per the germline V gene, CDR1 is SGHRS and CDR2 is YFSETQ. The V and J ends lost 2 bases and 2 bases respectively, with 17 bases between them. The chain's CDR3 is CASSLPRGAPTYEQYF. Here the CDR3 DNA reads TGCGCCAGCAGCTTACCCAGAGGTGCACCTACCTACGAGCAGTACTTC.

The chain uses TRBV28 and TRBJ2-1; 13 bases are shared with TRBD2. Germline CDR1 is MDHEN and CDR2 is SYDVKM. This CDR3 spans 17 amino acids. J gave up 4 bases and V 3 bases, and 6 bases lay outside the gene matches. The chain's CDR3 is CASSFDPGLAGYNEQFF. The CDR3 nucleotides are TGTGCCAGCAGTTTCGACCCGGGACTAGCGGGGTACAATGAGCAGTTCTTC.

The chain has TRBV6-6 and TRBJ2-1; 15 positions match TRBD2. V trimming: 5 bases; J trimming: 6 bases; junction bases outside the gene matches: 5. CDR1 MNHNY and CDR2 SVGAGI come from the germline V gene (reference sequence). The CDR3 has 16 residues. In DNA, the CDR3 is TGTGCCAGCAGTGCGCGGACTAGCGGGAGGGCCAATGAGCAGTTCTTC. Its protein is CASSARTSGRANEQFF.

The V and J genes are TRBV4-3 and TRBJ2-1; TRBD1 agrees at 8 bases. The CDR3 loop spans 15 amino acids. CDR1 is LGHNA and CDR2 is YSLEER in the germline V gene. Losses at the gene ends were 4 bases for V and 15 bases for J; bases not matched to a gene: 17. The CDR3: CASSRTKDRVSGRFF. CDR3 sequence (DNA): TGCGCCAGCAGCCGAACCAAGGACAGGGTATCAGGGCGGTTCTTC.

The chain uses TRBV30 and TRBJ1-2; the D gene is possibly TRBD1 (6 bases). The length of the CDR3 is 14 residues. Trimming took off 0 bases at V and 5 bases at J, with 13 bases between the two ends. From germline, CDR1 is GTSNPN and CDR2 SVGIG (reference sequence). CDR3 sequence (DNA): TGTGCCTGGAGTGTATGGGCGAGGGGGTATGGCTACACCTTC. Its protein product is CAWSVWARGYGYTF.

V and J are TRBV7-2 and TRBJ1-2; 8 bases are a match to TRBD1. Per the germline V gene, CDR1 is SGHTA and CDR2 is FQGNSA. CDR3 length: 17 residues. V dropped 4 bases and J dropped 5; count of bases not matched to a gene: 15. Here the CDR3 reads CASSSRDRSSLLYGYTF. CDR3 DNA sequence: TGTGCCAGCAGCTCCCGGGACAGGTCATCCCTCCTATATGGCTACACCTTC.

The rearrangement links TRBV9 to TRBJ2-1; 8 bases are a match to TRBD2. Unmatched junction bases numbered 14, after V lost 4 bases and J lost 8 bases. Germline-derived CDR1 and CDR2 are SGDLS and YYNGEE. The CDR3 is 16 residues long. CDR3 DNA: TGTGCCAGCAGCCTCCCTCGGCGGGAGGCCCCCGATGAGCAGTTCTTC. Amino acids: CASSLPRREAPDEQFF.

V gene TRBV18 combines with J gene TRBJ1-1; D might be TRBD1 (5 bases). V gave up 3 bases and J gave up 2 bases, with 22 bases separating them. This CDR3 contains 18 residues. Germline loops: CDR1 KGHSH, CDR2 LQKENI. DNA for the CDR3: TGTGCCAGCTCACCGTATTCACGTCCGCCGGGGGAAAACACTGAAGCTTTCTTT. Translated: CASSPYSRPPGENTEAFF.

CDR3 DNA sequence: TGTGCCAGCAGCTTGTGCGGACCATATGGCTACACCTTC. It codes for CASSLCGPYGYTF. The rearrangement uses TRBV5-5 and TRBJ1-2; D is undetermined. CDR3 length equals 13 residues. Between the trimmed V and J ends, which lost 1 base and 5 bases, there was a span of 9 bases. From germline, CDR1 is SGHKS and CDR2 YYEKEE (reference sequence).

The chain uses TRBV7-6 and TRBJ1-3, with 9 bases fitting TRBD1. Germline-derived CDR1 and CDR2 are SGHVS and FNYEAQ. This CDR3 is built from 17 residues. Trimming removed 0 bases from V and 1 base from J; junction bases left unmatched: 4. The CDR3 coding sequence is TGTGCCAGCAGCTTAGCCGGGACAGGGTCATCTGGAAACACCATATATTTT. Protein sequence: CASSLAGTGSSGNTIYF.

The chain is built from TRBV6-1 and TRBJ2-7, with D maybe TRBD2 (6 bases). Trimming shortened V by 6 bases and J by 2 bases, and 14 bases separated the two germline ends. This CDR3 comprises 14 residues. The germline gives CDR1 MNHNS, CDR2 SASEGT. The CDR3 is CASRPGRYAYEQYF. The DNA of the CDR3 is TGTGCCAGCAGGCCGGGGAGGTACGCCTACGAGCAGTACTTC.

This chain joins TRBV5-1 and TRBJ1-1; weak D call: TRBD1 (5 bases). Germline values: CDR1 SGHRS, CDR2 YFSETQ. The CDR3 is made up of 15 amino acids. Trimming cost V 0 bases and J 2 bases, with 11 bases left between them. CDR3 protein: CASSLVPGPNTEAFF. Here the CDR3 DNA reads TGCGCCAGCAGCTTGGTACCGGGACCCAACACTGAAGCTTTCTTT.

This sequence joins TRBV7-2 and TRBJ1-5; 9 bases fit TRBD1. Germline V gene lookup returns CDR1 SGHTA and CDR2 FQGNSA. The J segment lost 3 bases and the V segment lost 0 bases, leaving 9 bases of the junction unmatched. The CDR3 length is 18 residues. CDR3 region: CASSLAHRGPPTNQPQHF. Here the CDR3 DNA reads TGTGCCAGCAGCTTAGCCCACAGGGGGCCCCCGACCAATCAGCCCCAGCATTTT.

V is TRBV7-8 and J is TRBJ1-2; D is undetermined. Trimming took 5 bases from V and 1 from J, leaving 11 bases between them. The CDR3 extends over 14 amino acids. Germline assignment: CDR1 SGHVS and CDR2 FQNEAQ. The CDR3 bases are TGTGCCAGCAGCCCCGACCAGGTTAACTATGGCTACACCTTC. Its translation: CASSPDQVNYGYTF.

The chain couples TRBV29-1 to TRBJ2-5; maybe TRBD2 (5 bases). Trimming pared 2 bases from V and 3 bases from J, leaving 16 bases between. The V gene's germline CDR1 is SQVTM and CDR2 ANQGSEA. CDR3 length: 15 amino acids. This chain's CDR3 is CSVERVSGAEETQYF. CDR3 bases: TGCAGCGTTGAAAGAGTAAGCGGAGCTGAAGAGACCCAGTACTTC.

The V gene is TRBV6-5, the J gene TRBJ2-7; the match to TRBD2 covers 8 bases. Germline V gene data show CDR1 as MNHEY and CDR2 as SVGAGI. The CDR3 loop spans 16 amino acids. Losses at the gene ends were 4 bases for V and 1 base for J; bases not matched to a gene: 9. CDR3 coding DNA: TGTGCCAGCAGTTTTGAAAGACGGGGGGGATCCTACGAGCAGTACTTC. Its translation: CASSFERRGGSYEQYF.

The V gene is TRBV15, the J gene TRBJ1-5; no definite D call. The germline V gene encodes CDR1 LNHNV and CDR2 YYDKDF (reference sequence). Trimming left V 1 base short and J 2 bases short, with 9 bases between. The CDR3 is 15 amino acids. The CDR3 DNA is TGTGCCACCAGCAGAGGCGGGGTGGGCAATCAGCCCCAGCATTTT. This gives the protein CATSRGGVGNQPQHF.

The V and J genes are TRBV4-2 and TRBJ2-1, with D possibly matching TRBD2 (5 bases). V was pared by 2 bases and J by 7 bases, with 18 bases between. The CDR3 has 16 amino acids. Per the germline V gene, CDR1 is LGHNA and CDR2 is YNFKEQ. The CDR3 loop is CASSQPPDFPWNEQFF. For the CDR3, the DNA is TGTGCCAGCAGCCAACCCCCGGACTTCCCGTGGAATGAGCAGTTCTTC.

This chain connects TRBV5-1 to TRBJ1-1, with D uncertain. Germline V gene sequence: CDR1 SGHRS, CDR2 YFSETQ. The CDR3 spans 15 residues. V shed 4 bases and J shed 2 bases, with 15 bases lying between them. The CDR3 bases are TGCGCCAGCAGCCCCGTCAAGCTAAGAAACACTGAAGCTTTCTTT. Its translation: CASSPVKLRNTEAFF.

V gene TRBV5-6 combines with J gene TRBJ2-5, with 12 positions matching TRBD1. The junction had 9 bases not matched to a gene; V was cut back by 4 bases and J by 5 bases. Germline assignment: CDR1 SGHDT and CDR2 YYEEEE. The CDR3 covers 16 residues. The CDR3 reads CASSPGGQGARETQYF. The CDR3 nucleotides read TGTGCCAGCAGCCCTGGGGGACAGGGGGCGCGGGAGACCCAGTACTTC.

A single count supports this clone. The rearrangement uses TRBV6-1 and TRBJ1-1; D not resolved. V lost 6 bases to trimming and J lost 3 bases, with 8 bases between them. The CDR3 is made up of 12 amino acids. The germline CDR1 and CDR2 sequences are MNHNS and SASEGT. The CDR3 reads CASRGIYTEAFF. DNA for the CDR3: TGTGCCAGCAGGGGCATATACACTGAAGCTTTCTTT.

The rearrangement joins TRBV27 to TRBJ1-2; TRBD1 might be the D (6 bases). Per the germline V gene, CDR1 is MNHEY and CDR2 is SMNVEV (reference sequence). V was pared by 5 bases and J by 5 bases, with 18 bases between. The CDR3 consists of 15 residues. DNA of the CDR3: TGTGCCAGCAGTAGGGGCGGGGGGGGCTGGTATGGCTACACCTTC. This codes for CASSRGGGGWYGYTF.

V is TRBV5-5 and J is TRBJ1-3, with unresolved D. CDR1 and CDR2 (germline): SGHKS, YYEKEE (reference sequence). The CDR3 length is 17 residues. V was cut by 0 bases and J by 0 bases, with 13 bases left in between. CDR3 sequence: CASSLGAGRDSGNTIYF. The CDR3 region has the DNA TGTGCCAGCAGCTTGGGGGCAGGCCGTGACTCTGGAAACACCATATATTTT.

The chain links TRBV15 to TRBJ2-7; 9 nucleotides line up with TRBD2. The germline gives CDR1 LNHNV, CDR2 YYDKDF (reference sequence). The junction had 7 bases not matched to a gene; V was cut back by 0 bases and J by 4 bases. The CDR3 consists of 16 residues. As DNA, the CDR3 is TGTGCCACCAGCAGAGATCGTGGGCTAGCGGGGTACGAGCAGTACTTC. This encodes CATSRDRGLAGYEQYF. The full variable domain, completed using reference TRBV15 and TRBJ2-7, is DAMVIQNPRYQVTQFGKPVTLSCSQTLNHNVMYWYQQKSSQAPKLLFHYYDKDFNNEADTPDNFQSRRPNTSFCFLDIRSPGLGDTAMYLCATSRDRGLAGYEQYFGPGTRLTVT.

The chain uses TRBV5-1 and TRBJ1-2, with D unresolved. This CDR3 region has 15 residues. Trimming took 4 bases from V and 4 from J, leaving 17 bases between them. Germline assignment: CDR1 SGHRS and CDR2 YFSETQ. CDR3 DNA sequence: TGCGCCAGCAGCGGATCCCATCCGGGCGGCTATGGCTACACCTTC. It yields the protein CASSGSHPGGYGYTF.

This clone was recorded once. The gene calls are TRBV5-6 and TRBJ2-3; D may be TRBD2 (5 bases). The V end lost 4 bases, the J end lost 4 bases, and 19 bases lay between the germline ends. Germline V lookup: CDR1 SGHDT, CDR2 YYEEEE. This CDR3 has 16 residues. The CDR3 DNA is TGTGCCAGCAGCGTTGGCCTGCGGGCGGGCGCAGATACGCAGTATTTT. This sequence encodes CASSVGLRAGADTQYF.

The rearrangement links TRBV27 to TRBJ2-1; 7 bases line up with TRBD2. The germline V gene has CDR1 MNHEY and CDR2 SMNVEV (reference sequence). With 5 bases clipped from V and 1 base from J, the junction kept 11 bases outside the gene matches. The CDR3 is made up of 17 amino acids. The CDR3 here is CASSPETSFRSYNEQFF. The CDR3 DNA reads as TGTGCCAGCAGTCCCGAGACTAGCTTTAGATCCTACAATGAGCAGTTCTTC.